This TCR beta chain was captured in a study of lymphopenia after photon versus proton radiotherapy (dated by TCRdb to between 2017 and 2020). Looking at the study overall: Photon and proton radiation therapy were compared by the study for their immunological effects in patients with gastrointestinal tumors who developed high-grade lymphopenia. The study was designed to characterize how the impact on the immune system differs between the two radiation modalities. The roughly 21 patients in the cohort had gastrointestinal tumors, were treated with either photon or proton therapy, and subsequently developed lymphopenia.

The method behind the library was the immunoSEQ multiplex PCR assay. Deep sequencing of rearranged TCR beta loci, alongside multiparametric flow cytometry, was used to profile T cell repertoires. Imported from immuneACCESS, the table was reduced by TCRdb to in-frame sequences with V and J called. These copies leave out some clones; in studies compared against another copy, an unresolved V gene accounts for under half, and the cause of the remainder is not known. The sample table lists 30,000 to 45,000 clones, approximately 81% of them with a count of one. The ten largest clones capture roughly 3% of the sample. To note about this clone: This clone's antigen is unknown. The input lacks base qualities; no much larger clone sits a single base away.

The CDR3, from cysteine to phenylalanine, totals 15 residues. The kept DNA is CDR3 alone, 45 bases in frame from the first base. Overall study outcomes, separate from this receptor: Proton-treated patients stayed relatively stable during treatment, while photon-treated patients lost naive T cells and TCR diversity and gained effector/memory populations. Across the cohort, a larger post-nadir drop in TCR diversity was inversely correlated with overall survival time among patients who died. The survival association was assessed only in patients who died, and better survival with proton therapy was presented by the authors as a possibility rather than a demonstrated result. After the lymphocyte count nadir, repertoires from photon-treated patients showed oligoclonal expansion, particularly of CD8+ Temra cells, and this expansion drove the decline in diversity.

The V gene is TRBV21-1 and the J gene is TRBJ2-7; the D call TRBD2 from the table was never checked on the DNA. TRBV21-1 is a pseudogene locus. The material sequenced was peripheral blood, taken from a patient treated with photon-based radiotherapy. The TCR was taken from a man between 45 and 60 years old with gastric cancer. CDR3 region: CASRRRRVASYEQYF. The nucleotide sequence is TGTGCCAGCAGACGTCGGCGGGTGGCCTCCTACGAGCAGTACTTC.